This T cell receptor beta chain was observed in a study of cytomegalovirus exposure and HLA in healthy donors. Study conclusions and caveats: Later, an analysis found that TCR clusters from the first cohort tended to co-occur in the roughly 120 validation repertoires. A few chains linked to CMV were shown in vitro to be specific for CMV antigens.

Here immunoSEQ multiplex PCR was the method, and the copy in TCRdb shows in-frame clones only, minus some. The profile covers 120,000 or so clones, with around 87% appearing a single time and more than 1.4% taken by the ten largest. The CDR3 runs 14 residues. The germline CDR1 and CDR2 sequences are PRHDT and FYEKMQ (reference sequence). V shed 2 bases, J shed 5 bases, and the junction held 3 bases outside the gene matches. In the case of this clone: The antigen remains unidentified.

This chain joins TRBV13 and TRBJ2-4, with 7 bases fitting TRBD1. The sequenced material came from PBMCs. The sequence derives from a woman aged 30 to 39 in good health and CMV-seropositive. CDR3: CASSLRQGQNIQYF. The CDR3 nucleotides are TGTGCCAGCAGCTTAAGACAGGGTCAAAACATTCAGTACTTC.